What follows are 10 T cell receptor beta chains derived from one specimen sequenced in a study of blood T cell repertoires in COVID-19. Sequenced by immunoSEQ multiplex PCR; TCRdb stores in-frame clones only, minus some. The sample has 130,000 to 150,000 clones, over 70% seen once. The specimen sequenced was peripheral blood. The origin of the receptors is a woman between 50 and 59 years old with acute or convalescent COVID-19.

V usage is TRBV3-1 (or the pseudogene TRBV3-2) and J usage is TRBJ2-1; D ambiguous. The V and J ends lost 1 base and 0 bases respectively, with 13 bases between them. Germline assignment: CDR1 LGHDT and CDR2 YNNKEL (reference sequence). The CDR3 runs 17 residues. In DNA, the CDR3 is TGTGCCAGCAGCCAAGTTCCTGGCGCTAGCTCCTACAATGAGCAGTTCTTC. It yields the protein CASSQVPGASSYNEQFF.

DNA of the CDR3: TGCAGCGTTGAAGAAAACAGCGGGCCAGACACCATATATTTT. Amino acids: CSVEENSGPDTIYF. The J gene is TRBJ1-3, the V gene TRBV29-1; D is unclear. Germline values: CDR1 SQVTM, CDR2 ANQGSEA. With 0 bases removed from V and 8 bases from J, the gap between germline ends came to 14 bases. CDR3 length: 14 residues.

This clone was recorded once. The chain combines TRBV7-2 with TRBJ1-5; tentatively, D is TRBD1 (6 bases). This CDR3 has 16 residues. Trimming took 6 bases from V and 5 from J, leaving 20 bases between them. The germline V gene encodes CDR1 SGHTA and CDR2 FQGNSA. The CDR3 sequence: CASSPEGAGAYQPQHF. CDR3 sequence (DNA): TGTGCCAGCAGTCCTGAGGGCGCAGGGGCTTATCAGCCCCAGCATTTT.

The CDR3 loop is CASSPSPLKQVYNEQFF. Here the CDR3 DNA reads TGTGCCAGCAGTCCTTCCCCTCTAAAGCAGGTGTACAATGAGCAGTTCTTC. V and J are TRBV6-6 and TRBJ2-1; D remains ambiguous. Trimming removed 5 bases from V and 4 bases from J, with 21 bases in between. This CDR3 contains 17 residues. From germline, CDR1 is MNHNY and CDR2 SVGAGI (reference sequence).

V and J are TRBV7-8 and TRBJ1-6; TRBD1 matches 7 bases. Germline values: CDR1 SGHVS, CDR2 FQNEAQ. V was clipped by 0 bases and J by 0 bases; unmatched bases: 8. The CDR3 loop spans 19 amino acids. The CDR3 bases are TGTGCCAGCAGCTTAGCAGGGGGCCCGAGGAGCTCCTATAATTCACCCCTCCACTTT. This translates into CASSLAGGPRSSYNSPLHF.

The rearrangement joins TRBV28 to TRBJ2-7; 9 positions match TRBD2. Germline CDR1 is MDHEN and CDR2 is SYDVKM. The CDR3 covers 12 residues. V trimming: 4 bases; J trimming: 11 bases; junction bases outside the gene matches: 6. The CDR3 loop reads CASSYLSGSKYF. CDR3 nucleotides: TGTGCCAGCAGTTACCTTAGCGGGAGTAAGTACTTC.

The chain combines TRBV18 with TRBJ1-6, with D possibly TRBD1 on 5 matching bases. V was pared by 3 bases and J by 6 bases, with 15 bases between. The CDR3 sequence is 16 residues long. Germline V CDR1 and CDR2: KGHSH, LQKENI. CDR3 nucleotides: TGTGCCAGCTCACCCCTTGTAGGGGCCGGTAATTCACCCCTCCACTTT. Its translation: CASSPLVGAGNSPLHF.

This clone came up once. The chain's CDR3 is CASSKRQDRTDTQYF. Written as DNA, the CDR3 is TGTGCCAGCAGCAAGCGACAGGACCGCACAGATACGCAGTATTTT. V usage is TRBV3-1 (or the pseudogene TRBV3-2) and J usage is TRBJ2-3; tentatively, D is TRBD1 (6 bases). V dropped 5 bases and J dropped 1 base, with 13 bases sitting between them. This CDR3 has 15 amino acids. Germline CDR1 is LGHDT and CDR2 is YNNKEL (reference sequence).

CDR3 nucleotides: TGTGCCAGCAGACCACAGCAGGGCGTGAACACTGAAGCTTTCTTT. It specifies CASRPQQGVNTEAFF. The chain recombines TRBV7-9 with TRBJ1-1; tentative D call: TRBD1 (5 bases). Trimming shortened V by 6 bases and J by 0 bases, and 14 bases separated the two germline ends. This CDR3 region has 15 residues. The germline V gene has CDR1 SEHNR and CDR2 FQNEAQ (reference sequence).

This chain connects TRBV24-1 to TRBJ2-1; D gene unclear. The CDR3 has 13 residues. V gave up 4 bases and J gave up 7 bases, with 10 bases separating them. Germline CDR1 is KGHDR and CDR2 is SFDVKD. For the CDR3, the DNA is TGTGCCACCAGTGACTCAGCTAGAAATGAGCAGTTCTTC. Amino acid sequence: CATSDSARNEQFF.